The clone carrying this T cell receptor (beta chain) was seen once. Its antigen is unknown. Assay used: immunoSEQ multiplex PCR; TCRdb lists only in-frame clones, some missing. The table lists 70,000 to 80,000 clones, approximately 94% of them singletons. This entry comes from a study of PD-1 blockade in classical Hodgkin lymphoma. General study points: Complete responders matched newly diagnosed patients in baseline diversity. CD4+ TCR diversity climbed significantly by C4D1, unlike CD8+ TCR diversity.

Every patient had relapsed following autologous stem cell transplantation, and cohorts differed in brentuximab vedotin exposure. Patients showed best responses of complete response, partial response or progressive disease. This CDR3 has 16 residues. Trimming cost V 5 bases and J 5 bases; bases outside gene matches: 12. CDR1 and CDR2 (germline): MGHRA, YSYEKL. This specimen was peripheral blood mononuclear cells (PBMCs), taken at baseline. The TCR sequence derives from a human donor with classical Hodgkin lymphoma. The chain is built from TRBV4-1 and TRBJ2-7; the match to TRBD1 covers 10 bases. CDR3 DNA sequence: TGCGCCAGCAGCAACAAATTGACAGGGGGCATCAACGAGCAGTACTTC. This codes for CASSNKLTGGINEQYF.